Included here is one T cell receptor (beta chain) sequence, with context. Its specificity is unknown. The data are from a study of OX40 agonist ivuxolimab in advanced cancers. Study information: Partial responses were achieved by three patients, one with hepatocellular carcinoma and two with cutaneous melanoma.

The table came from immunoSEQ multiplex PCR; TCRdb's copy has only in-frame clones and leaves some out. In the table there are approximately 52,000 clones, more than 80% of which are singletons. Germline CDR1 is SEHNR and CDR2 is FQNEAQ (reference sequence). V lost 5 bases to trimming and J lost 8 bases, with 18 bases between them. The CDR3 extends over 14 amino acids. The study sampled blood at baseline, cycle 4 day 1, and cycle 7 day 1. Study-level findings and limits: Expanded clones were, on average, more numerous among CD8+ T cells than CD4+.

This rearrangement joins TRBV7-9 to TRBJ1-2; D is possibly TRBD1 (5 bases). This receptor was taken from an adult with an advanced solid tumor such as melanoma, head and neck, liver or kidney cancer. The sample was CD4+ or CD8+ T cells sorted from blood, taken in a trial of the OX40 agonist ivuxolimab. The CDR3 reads CASSPGRRPEGYTF. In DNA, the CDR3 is TGTGCCAGCAGCCCGGGGCGGCGGCCAGAGGGCTACACCTTC.